This note documents a single TCR beta chain sequence. RNA amounts of about 0.5 to 1 ug underwent reverse transcription with random hexamers. In TCRdb, the immunoSEQ multiplex PCR reads were re-called with MiXCR into one record per CDR3 protein. The sample yields hundreds of thousands of distinct CDR3 sequences, 75% to 90% seen once. The CDR3 is made up of 11 amino acids. The V gene's germline CDR1 is MGHDK and CDR2 SYGVNS. The germline V and J ends were trimmed by 6 bases and 7 bases, with 9 bases remaining between them. This record comes from a study of CD8 T cells in Susac syndrome. While CD8+ and CD4+ T cells were isolated negatively, TEMRA cells were enriched by FACS.

The source of this sequence is a human donor with multiple sclerosis. The chain links TRBV25-1 to TRBJ1-2; D gene unclear. Sequences were obtained from CD8+ T cells from PBMCs. CDR3 coding DNA: TGTGCCAGCAGCCGGGGTAGTGGCTACACCTTC. Protein: CASSRGSGYTF.